One and the same sample provided the 25 T cell receptor beta chains below, sequenced in a study of regulatory T cells in long-lasting Graves disease. Library construction for TCR beta used iRepertoire HTBI primers and Arm-PCR of CDR3 regions. TCRdb itself ran the multiplex PCR reads through MiXCR, one entry per CDR3 protein. The table records about 430,000 distinct CDR3 sequences, over 14% of them present only once. The sample's time point: newly diagnosed GD, antithyroid drugs for less than 3 months. Making the TCR library involved RNA that had been extracted from PBMCs. In addition, the sample was reused for a study of T cells in Graves' hyperthyroidism and ophthalmopathy.

The sample here was peripheral blood mononuclear cells (PBMCs), taken at new diagnosis, from a patient treated with antithyroid drugs. Receptors were obtained from a woman between 35 and 50 years old with Graves disease.

The sample holds a few counts of this clonotype. The V gene is TRBV19, the J gene TRBJ1-5, with TRBD1 identical over 7 bases. The CDR3 runs to 16 residues. CDR1 LNHDA and CDR2 SQIVND come from the germline V gene (reference sequence). Losses at the gene ends were 3 bases for V and 3 bases for J; bases not matched to a gene: 8. For the CDR3, the DNA is TGTGCCAGTAGTATGGCGACAGGGAGGCCCAATCAGCCCCAGCATTTT. Encoded protein: CASSMATGRPNQPQHF.

Only a few counts were recorded for this clonotype. The J gene is TRBJ2-7, the V gene TRBV7-9, with 7 bases fitting TRBD2. The length of the CDR3 is 15 residues. Germline CDR1 and CDR2: SEHNR and FQNEAQ (reference sequence). The V gene end was trimmed by 5 bases and the J gene end by 4 bases; junction bases not matched to a gene: 11. CDR3 sequence reads: CASSPGAGAVYEQYF. In DNA form, the CDR3 reads TGTGCCAGCAGCCCAGGCGCGGGAGCTGTATACGAGCAGTACTTC.

This chain joins TRBV30 and TRBJ2-1; D gene ambiguous. Germline V lookup: CDR1 GTSNPN, CDR2 SVGIG (reference sequence). The V gene lost 0 bases and the J gene lost 9 bases, with 3 bases spanning the gap. This CDR3 region has 10 residues. CDR3 DNA sequence: TGTGCCTGGAGTGTAATTGAGCAGTTCTTC. Its translation is CAWSVIEQFF.

This chain joins TRBV15 and TRBJ1-1; no reliable D call. The CDR3 extends over 14 amino acids. V lost 2 bases to trimming and J lost 1 base, with 8 bases between them. Germline V CDR1 and CDR2: LNHNV, YYDKDF (reference sequence). The chain's CDR3 is CATSRPEKNTEAFF. CDR3 nucleotide sequence: TGTGCCACCAGCAGACCGGAGAAGAACACTGAAGCTTTCTTT.

This clonotype showed up many times. This chain uses TRBV11-2 with TRBJ2-7; D unclear. V lost 3 bases and J lost 4, with 10 bases in between. This CDR3 has 13 residues. In germline, CDR1 is SGHAT, CDR2 FQNNGV. As DNA, the CDR3 is TGTGCCAGCAGCTTTATTAGGGTTTACGAGCAGTACTTC. Translated, it gives CASSFIRVYEQYF. Complete variable domain (other parts from reference TRBV11-2 and TRBJ2-7): EAGVAQSPRYKIIEKRQSVAFWCNPISGHATLYWYQQILGQGPKLLIQFQNNGVVDDSQLPKDRFSAERLKGVDSTLKIQPAKLEDSAVYLCASSFIRVYEQYFGPGTRLTVT.

Many counts were recorded for this clonotype. The chain combines TRBV19 with TRBJ2-3, with 8 nucleotides matching TRBD1. This CDR3 spans 14 amino acids. Losses at the gene ends were 6 bases for V and 4 bases for J; bases not matched to a gene: 6. The germline gives CDR1 LNHDA, CDR2 SQIVND (reference sequence). CDR3 protein: CASRDRVLSDTQYF. The DNA of the CDR3 is TGTGCCAGTAGGGACAGGGTTTTGTCAGATACGCAGTATTTT. The entire variable domain, with the rest obtained from reference TRBV19 and TRBJ2-3, is as follows: DGGITQSPKYLFRKEGQNVTLSCEQNLNHDAMYWYRQDPGQGLRLIYYSQIVNDFQKGDIAEGYSVSREKKESFPLTVTSAQKNPTAFYLCASRDRVLSDTQYFGPGTRLTVL.

This chain links TRBV3-1 with TRBJ1-1, with D possibly being TRBD1 (6 bases). The CDR3 covers 14 residues. V was cut by 1 base and J by 6 bases, with 12 bases left in between. CDR1 and CDR2 from the germline V gene are LGHDT and YNNKEL (reference sequence). CDR3 coding DNA: TGTGCCAGCAGCCAAGTCGGGGGCGGTTCTGAAGCTTTCTTT. It specifies CASSQVGGGSEAFF.

The sample holds many counts of this clonotype. The chain uses TRBV18 and TRBJ2-7, with TRBD1 matching 9 bases. This CDR3 is 13 amino acids long. Germline loops: CDR1 KGHSH, CDR2 LQKENI. Losses at the gene ends were 5 bases for V and 5 bases for J; bases not matched to a gene: 4. CDR3: CASSTGTGNEQYF. The CDR3 nucleotides read TGTGCCAGCTCAACCGGGACAGGGAACGAGCAGTACTTC.

In this sample, this clonotype turned up many times. This rearrangement joins TRBV29-1 to TRBJ2-5; 8 bases agree with TRBD1. V was clipped by 6 bases and J by 5 bases; unmatched bases: 11. The CDR3 consists of 14 residues. Germline CDR1 reads SQVTM; CDR2 reads ANQGSEA. CDR3: CSVNEPGGRETQYF. CDR3 in DNA: TGCAGCGTGAATGAACCAGGGGGCCGTGAGACCCAGTACTTC.

In this sample, this clonotype turned up many times. The chain recombines TRBV27 with TRBJ1-1; D is possibly TRBD1 (6 bases). The length of the CDR3 is 17 residues. Per germline, CDR1 MNHEY and CDR2 SMNVEV (reference sequence). Trimming took 6 bases from V and 0 from J, leaving 20 bases between them. CDR3 protein: CASSEVSRQALNTEAFF. CDR3 sequence (DNA): TGTGCCAGCAGCGAAGTATCCAGACAGGCGCTGAACACTGAAGCTTTCTTT.

This clonotype has a count of ten or more. The J gene is TRBJ1-4, the V gene TRBV19; weak D call: TRBD1 (5 bases). This CDR3 has 13 residues. The germline V gene encodes CDR1 LNHDA and CDR2 SQIVND (reference sequence). Trimming shortened V by 9 bases and J by 3 bases, and 11 bases separated the two germline ends. CDR3 nucleotide sequence: TGTGCCAGCGCCGGGACGGCTAATGAAAAACTGTTTTTT. Its protein is CASAGTANEKLFF.

The chain links TRBV2 to TRBJ1-5, with D perhaps TRBD1 (5 bases). The CDR3 totals 14 residues. V lost 3 bases, J lost 4 bases, and 10 bases lay in between. The germline gives CDR1 SNHLY, CDR2 FYNNEI. The CDR3 protein is CASSDKGDNQPQHF. DNA of the CDR3: TGTGCCAGCAGTGACAAAGGGGATAATCAGCCCCAGCATTTT.

This clonotype was recorded many times. V gene TRBV12-3 or TRBV12-4 combines with J gene TRBJ2-3; perhaps TRBD2 as D (6 bases). Trimming removed 6 bases from V and 3 bases from J, with 19 bases in between. The CDR3 is 16 residues long. The DNA of the CDR3 is TGTGCCAGCAGGAAACGAGCGGGCGAAGGGACAGATACGCAGTATTTT. The encoded protein is CASRKRAGEGTDTQYF.

This clonotype was seen many times. CDR3 sequence reads: CASSAYTGTGGSNYGYTF. The DNA for the CDR3 is TGTGCCAGCAGTGCTTACACCGGGACAGGGGGTTCTAACTATGGCTACACCTTC. The chain is built from TRBV27 and TRBJ1-2, with TRBD1 identical over 11 bases. Trimming cost V 5 bases and J 0 bases; bases outside gene matches: 11. The CDR3 covers 18 residues. Germline V gene sequence: CDR1 MNHEY, CDR2 SMNVEV (reference sequence).

This clonotype was recorded many times. The chain carries TRBV27 and TRBJ2-1, with D tentatively TRBD1 (5 bases). The CDR3 is 15 residues long. CDR1 and CDR2 from the germline V gene are MNHEY and SMNVEV (reference sequence). Trimming removed 3 bases at V and 7 bases at J, with 16 bases between. The CDR3 reads CASSFLGSGKNEQFF. The CDR3 DNA is TGTGCCAGCAGTTTCCTCGGGTCAGGGAAAAATGAGCAGTTCTTC.

The rearrangement links TRBV20-1 to TRBJ2-7; D is unresolved. From germline, CDR1 is DFQATT and CDR2 SNEGSKA (reference sequence). CDR3 length: 12 amino acids. The V gene lost 5 bases and the J gene lost 2 bases, with 10 bases spanning the gap. CDR3 DNA: TGCAGTGCTCCAGTCTCGACCTACGAGCAGTACTTC. This codes for CSAPVSTYEQYF.

This clonotype has more than one count but fewer than ten. The chain carries TRBV6-1 and TRBJ2-1; 7 bases agree with TRBD1. The V segment lost 7 bases and the J segment 4 bases; nucleotides outside the gene matches: 7. CDR1 and CDR2 from the germline V gene are MNHNS and SASEGT. The CDR3 extends over 14 amino acids. The CDR3: CASKTGTAYNEQFF. The CDR3 nucleotides read TGTGCCAGCAAAACCGGGACAGCATACAATGAGCAGTTCTTC.

This clonotype occurred many times. The chain carries TRBV11-2 and TRBJ2-5; D is uncertain. CDR1 and CDR2 (germline): SGHAT, FQNNGV. Trimming removed 5 bases at V and 0 bases at J, with 7 bases between. The CDR3 loop spans 13 amino acids. CDR3 sequence reads: CASSNTNQETQYF. In DNA form, the CDR3 reads TGTGCCAGCAGCAACACTAACCAAGAGACCCAGTACTTC.

This clonotype occurred many times. CDR3 bases: TGTGCCAGCAGTTTTTTTACCCGGGGACTCTTTACCACAGAGAGGACAGATACGCAGTATTTT. This encodes CASSFFTRGLFTTERTDTQYF. The chain carries TRBV12-3 or TRBV12-4 and TRBJ2-3, with TRBD2 as a possible D gene (6 bases). The CDR3 spans 21 residues. Trimming removed 3 bases at V and 3 bases at J, with 31 bases between.

At least ten counts were recorded for this clonotype. The V call is TRBV6-2 or TRBV6-3, the J call TRBJ1-1; a possible D gene is TRBD1 (5 bases). The CDR3 consists of 15 residues. The V gene lost 0 bases and the J gene lost 1 base, with 9 bases spanning the gap. Germline CDR1 MNHEY, CDR2 SVGEGT. The CDR3 DNA reads as TGTGCCAGCAGTTACTCACCGGGGGAGAACACTGAAGCTTTCTTT. Translating it yields CASSYSPGENTEAFF.

The table lists this clonotype with many counts. This CDR3 reads CASRAQDRVTTGELFF. The CDR3 DNA sequence: TGTGCCAGCAGGGCTCAGGACAGGGTGACCACCGGGGAGCTGTTTTTT. The J gene is TRBJ2-2, the V gene TRBV28; 8 bases agree with TRBD1. Trimming cost V 6 bases and J 4 bases; bases outside gene matches: 10. The CDR3 runs to 16 residues. Germline CDR1 reads MDHEN; CDR2 reads SYDVKM.

This clonotype appeared a few times. The chain has TRBV7-9 and TRBJ1-1, with D unclear. Germline V gives CDR1 SEHNR, CDR2 FQNEAQ (reference sequence). The CDR3 is 16 residues long. V lost 2 bases and J lost 0, with 13 bases in between. Here the CDR3 DNA reads TGTGCCAGCAGCTTATCGAGCTCCGGGATGAACACTGAAGCTTTCTTT. Protein: CASSLSSSGMNTEAFF.

The chain recombines TRBV11-2 with TRBJ1-2, with D uncertain. Trimming stripped 8 bases from V and 5 bases from J, with 15 bases between. This CDR3 region has 13 residues. The germline V gene has CDR1 SGHAT and CDR2 FQNNGV. DNA for the CDR3: TGTGCCAGCTCACCTTTCCCGGGGTATGGCTACACCTTC. Translation gives CASSPFPGYGYTF.

Remarks on this clonotype: A read error may explain this, as a much larger clone is one base away. This chain connects TRBV28 to TRBJ2-7; TRBD2 agrees at 7 bases. The V gene end was trimmed by 10 bases and the J gene end by 3 bases; junction bases not matched to a gene: 6. The germline CDR1 and CDR2 sequences are MDHEN and SYDVKM. This CDR3 is built from 12 residues. CDR3 nucleotides: TGTGCCAACAGCGGGGCCTACTACGAGCAGTACTTC. Translating gives CANSGAYYEQYF.

The table lists this clonotype with many counts. DNA for the CDR3: TGTGCCAGCAGGCGAAACTCGGGCTCCTACGAGCAGTACTTC. Translating gives CASRRNSGSYEQYF. This rearrangement joins TRBV12-3 or TRBV12-4 to TRBJ2-7; D gene uncertain. The V gene lost 6 bases and the J gene lost 0 bases, with 12 bases spanning the gap. The CDR3 consists of 14 residues.